Included here is one T cell receptor (beta chain) sequence, with context. What it binds is not known. The junction does not match germline at one end; this may be a read error. This CDR3 spans 15 amino acids. The germline CDR1 and CDR2 sequences are MNHEY and SMNVEV (reference sequence). The sample originates from a study of immune heterogeneity within non-small cell lung tumors. Multiplex PCR amplified TCR beta CDR3 with 32 V and 13 J primers. TCRdb passed the multiplex PCR reads through MiXCR, listing each CDR3 protein once. The sample gives about 2,900 distinct CDR3 sequences, 20% to 25% of which show up once; 16% is in the top ten. General study results and limits: In tumor regions, T-cell clonality showed a moderate but significant correlation with local tumor mutational burden (R roughly 0.37).

The template for each sample was around 540 ng of genomic DNA, which had been extracted from bulk tumor tissue. Multiple widely separated biopsies were taken from each primary tumor at surgery. The cohort was untreated, with newly diagnosed non-small cell lung cancer undergoing curative surgery. The rearrangement uses TRBV27 and TRBJ2-5; unclear D gene. The TCR was taken from a man aged 55 to 70 with non-small cell lung cancer. Sequenced input: lung tumor tissue. This chain's CDR3 is CASSAARLRQETRYF. The CDR3, as DNA: TGTGCCAGCAGTGCCGCCAGGTTGCGCCAAGAGACCCGGTACTTC.